The table lists the clone carrying this TCR beta chain with a few counts. No antigen is known for it. The time point: pre-sensitization, week 0. Sample treatment: therapeutic diphenylcyclopropenone sensitization with weekly scalp DPC. The CDR3 runs 12 residues. V was trimmed by 5 bases and J by 6 bases, leaving 10 bases between them. CDR1 and CDR2 from the germline V gene are PRHDT and FYEKMQ (reference sequence). Unique molecular identifiers were affixed to discrete cDNA molecules within the library. One entry per CDR3 protein results from TCRdb running MiXCR on the RACE reads. The table has some 360,000 distinct CDR3 sequences, around 5.5% seen once. These data originate in a study of human T cells and chemical hapten exposure. Whole-study findings and limits: PT1 expanded TCR numbers tracked positively with patch test score.

The J gene is TRBJ1-1, the V gene TRBV13; no reliable D call. This TCR derives from a woman between 45 and 65 years old with alopecia areata. Some clones in this sample may be carry-over from other donors' samples. The specimen comprised whole blood, sampled in connection with sensitization to the hapten diphenylcyclopropenone (DPC). CDR3 bases: TGTGCCAGCAGCACCTCAGGTCCTGAAGCTTTCTTT. It is translated as CASSTSGPEAFF.